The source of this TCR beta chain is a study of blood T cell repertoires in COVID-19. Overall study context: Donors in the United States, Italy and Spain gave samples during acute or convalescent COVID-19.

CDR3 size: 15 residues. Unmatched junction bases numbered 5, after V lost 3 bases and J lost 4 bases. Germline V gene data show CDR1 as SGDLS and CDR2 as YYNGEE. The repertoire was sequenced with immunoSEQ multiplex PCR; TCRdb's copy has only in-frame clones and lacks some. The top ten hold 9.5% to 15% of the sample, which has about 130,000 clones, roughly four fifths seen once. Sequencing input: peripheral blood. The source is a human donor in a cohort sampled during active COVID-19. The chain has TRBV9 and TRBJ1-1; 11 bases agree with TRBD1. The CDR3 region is CASSDGDRGATEAFF. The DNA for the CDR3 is TGTGCCAGCAGCGACGGGGACAGGGGGGCCACTGAAGCTTTCTTT.